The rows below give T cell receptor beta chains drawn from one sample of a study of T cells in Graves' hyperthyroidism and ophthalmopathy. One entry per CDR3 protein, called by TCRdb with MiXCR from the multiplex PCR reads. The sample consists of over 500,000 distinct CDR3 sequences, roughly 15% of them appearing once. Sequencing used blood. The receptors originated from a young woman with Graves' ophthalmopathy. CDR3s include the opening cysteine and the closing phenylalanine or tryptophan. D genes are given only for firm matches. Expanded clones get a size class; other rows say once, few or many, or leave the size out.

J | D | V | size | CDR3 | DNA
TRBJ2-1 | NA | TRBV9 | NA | CASSPLDTNEQFF | TGTGCCAGCAGCCCCCTCGACACGAATGAGCAGTTCTTC
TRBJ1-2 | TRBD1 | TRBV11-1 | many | CASSRFGTGGYGYTF | TGTGCCAGCAGCCGTTTCGGGACAGGGGGCTATGGCTACACCTTC
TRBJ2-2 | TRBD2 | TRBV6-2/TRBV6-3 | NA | CASRRSGGTGELFF | TGTGCCAGCAGGCGTAGCGGGGGTACCGGGGAGCTGTTTTTT
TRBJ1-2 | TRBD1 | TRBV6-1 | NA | CASSEGTGGQPNYGYTF | TGTGCCAGCAGTGAGGGGACAGGGGGACAGCCGAACTATGGCTACACCTTC
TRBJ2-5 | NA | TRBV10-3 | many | CAISATERETQYF | TGTGCCATCAGTGCGACGGAGCGGGAGACCCAGTACTTC
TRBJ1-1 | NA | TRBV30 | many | CAWTLRGNTEAFF | TGTGCCTGGACCTTGAGGGGGAACACTGAAGCTTTCTTT
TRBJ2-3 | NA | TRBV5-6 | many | CASSYSGYTDTQYF | TGTGCCAGCAGCTATAGCGGCTACACAGATACGCAGTATTTT
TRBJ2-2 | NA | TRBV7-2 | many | CASSLDGSTGELFF | TGTGCCAGCAGCTTAGACGGGTCGACCGGGGAGCTGTTTTTT
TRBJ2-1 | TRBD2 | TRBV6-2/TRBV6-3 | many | CASSRGLADNEQFF | TGTGCCAGCAGCAGGGGACTAGCGGACAATGAGCAGTTCTTC
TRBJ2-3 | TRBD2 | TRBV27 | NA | CASSLASGNTDTQYF | TGTGCCAGCAGTTTAGCTAGCGGGAACACAGATACGCAGTATTTT
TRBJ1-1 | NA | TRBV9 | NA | CASRRREGTEAFF | TGTGCCAGCAGGCGCAGGGAGGGGACTGAAGCTTTCTTT